Below, 17 T cell receptor beta chains from the same sample are listed, as sequenced in a study of control samples from healthy donors and cancer patients. This table comes from immunoSEQ multiplex PCR, and its TCRdb copy is limited to in-frame clones, with some not included. The sample has fewer than 150,000 clones, 80% to 95% seen once. Input material: blood. The receptor set was obtained from a woman aged 18-30 years in good health.

CDR3 in DNA: TGTGCCGCCAGGACTTACGGGCCTTCCTACGAGCAGTACTTC. It specifies CAARTYGPSYEQYF. The chain has TRBV6-5 and TRBJ2-7; a weak D match, TRBD2 (5 bases). Germline lookup yields CDR1 MNHEY and CDR2 SVGAGI. Trimming pared 11 bases from V and 1 base from J, leaving 18 bases between. The CDR3 length is 14 residues.

CDR3 bases: TGTGCCAGCAGCTTAACCCCTTCGACCACGGAGACCCAGTACTTC. This encodes CASSLTPSTTETQYF. The chain employs TRBV7-2 and TRBJ2-5; no definite D call. Trimming cost V 2 bases and J 5 bases, with 15 bases left between them. The CDR3 runs to 15 residues. Germline V gene data show CDR1 as SGHTA and CDR2 as FQGNSA.

V gene TRBV4-3 combines with J gene TRBJ1-2; D is perhaps TRBD1 (6 bases). Germline V CDR1 and CDR2: LGHNA, YSLEER. V was shortened by 1 base and J by 4 bases, with 16 bases between the two germline ends. The CDR3 loop spans 16 amino acids. CDR3 coding DNA: TGCGCCAGCAGCCAAGGCAGAGCCCAGGGGCTCTATGGCTACACCTTC. As protein: CASSQGRAQGLYGYTF.

The chain uses TRBV28 and TRBJ1-2, with 8 bases lining up with TRBD1. The CDR3 runs 14 residues. V lost 3 bases and J lost 7; bases outside the gene matches: 7. Germline V gene lookup returns CDR1 MDHEN and CDR2 SYDVKM. The CDR3 region has the DNA TGTGCCAGCAGTTTTCTACAGGGGGTGGGTGGCTACACCTTC. It codes for CASSFLQGVGGYTF.

CDR3: CASSQDHQLSVQFF. The CDR3 DNA reads TGCGCCAGCAGCCAAGACCACCAACTGTCGGTGCAGTTCTTC. V and J are TRBV4-3 and TRBJ2-1, with D hard to call. Per germline, CDR1 LGHNA and CDR2 YSLEER. The CDR3 length is 14 residues. V lost 0 bases and J 12 bases, leaving 15 bases between the germline ends.

The chain combines TRBV7-2 with TRBJ2-3, with TRBD2 as a possible D gene (7 bases). The ends were cut back, 6 bases at V and 5 bases at J, with 18 bases in the middle. The V gene's germline CDR1 is SGHTA and CDR2 FQGNSA. The CDR3 length is 15 residues. The CDR3 DNA sequence: TGTGCCAGCAGTTTTAGGGGGGGCGGGAAAGATACGCAGTATTTT. It yields the protein CASSFRGGGKDTQYF.

The sample holds one count of this clone. The V and J genes are TRBV28 and TRBJ2-5; 12 bases agree with TRBD2. The CDR3 runs to 14 residues. CDR1 and CDR2 from the germline V gene are MDHEN and SYDVKM. J gave up 7 bases and V 2 bases, and 2 bases lay outside the gene matches. In DNA, the CDR3 is TGTGCCAGCAGTTTACCGGGACTAGCGGGGACCCAGTACTTC. It yields the protein CASSLPGLAGTQYF.

The CDR3 protein is CASSVGAGPNYEQYF. DNA of the CDR3: TGTGCCAGCAGCGTAGGGGCCGGCCCCAATTACGAGCAGTACTTC. The rearrangement joins TRBV9 to TRBJ2-7; no reliable D call. The CDR3 runs to 15 residues. Trimming stripped 0 bases from V and 4 bases from J, with 14 bases between. The V gene's germline CDR1 is SGDLS and CDR2 YYNGEE.

CDR3 region: CASSQTSSGSKGRYNEQFF. For the CDR3, the DNA is TGCGCCAGCAGCCAAACCTCTAGCGGGAGTAAGGGTCGGTACAATGAGCAGTTCTTC. The chain couples TRBV4-1 to TRBJ2-1, with 10 bases identical to TRBD2. This CDR3 is 19 amino acids long. V gave up 2 bases and J gave up 4 bases; unmatched junction bases: 14. Germline V lookup: CDR1 MGHRA, CDR2 YSYEKL.

This clone was seen once. The chain uses TRBV5-6 and TRBJ1-2; D unclear. V was trimmed by 4 bases and J by 3 bases, leaving 13 bases between them. The CDR3 loop spans 14 amino acids. Germline CDR1 and CDR2: SGHDT and YYEEEE. CDR3 coding DNA: TGTGCCAGCAGCCTTCGCGGAGCCTACTATGGCTACACCTTC. Translating it yields CASSLRGAYYGYTF.

The chain is built from TRBV28 and TRBJ2-2; no reliable D call. CDR1 is MDHEN, CDR2 SYDVKM, per germline. V shed 7 bases and J shed 7 bases, with 10 bases lying between them. This CDR3 is 12 amino acids long. Written as DNA, the CDR3 is TGTGCCAGCAAAAGGGAACTCGGGGAGCTGTTTTTT. Residues: CASKRELGELFF.

The CDR3 reads CASSLQGAQGYTF. The CDR3 nucleotides are TGTGCCAGCAGCTTACAGGGGGCGCAAGGCTACACCTTC. The rearrangement links TRBV7-2 to TRBJ1-2; 8 bases are a match to TRBD1. This CDR3 region has 13 residues. J was trimmed by 8 bases and V by 2 bases; bases with no gene match: 4. Germline V gene data show CDR1 as SGHTA and CDR2 as FQGNSA.

The V call is TRBV9, the J call TRBJ2-3; D gene ambiguous. Germline lookup yields CDR1 SGDLS and CDR2 YYNGEE. Trimming left V 2 bases short and J 12 bases short, with 13 bases between. This CDR3 spans 12 amino acids. The CDR3 reads CASSVKDGTQYF. Here the CDR3 DNA reads TGTGCCAGCAGCGTTAAGGACGGTACTCAGTATTTT.

This chain links TRBV9 with TRBJ2-3; the D gene is possibly TRBD2 (5 bases). The V end lost 3 bases, the J end lost 4 bases, and 9 bases lay between the germline ends. The CDR3 runs 13 residues. CDR1 is SGDLS and CDR2 is YYNGEE in the germline V gene. The CDR3 reads CASSAGSSDTQYF. The CDR3 coding sequence is TGTGCCAGCAGCGCTGGGAGCTCAGATACGCAGTATTTT. The whole variable domain, remainder taken from reference TRBV9 and TRBJ2-3, is DSGVTQTPKHLITATGQRVTLRCSPRSGDLSVYWYQQSLDQGLQFLIQYYNGEERAKGNILERFSAQQFPDLHSELNLSSLELGDSALYFCASSAGSSDTQYFGPGTRLTVL.

This chain joins TRBV2 and TRBJ1-2; TRBD1 is a possible D gene (5 bases). Germline V CDR1 and CDR2: SNHLY, FYNNEI. The germline V and J ends were trimmed by 5 bases and 2 bases, with 15 bases remaining between them. The CDR3 consists of 15 residues. The CDR3, as DNA: TGTGCCAGCAGTCTAACGGCAGGGCTGAACTATGGCTACACCTTC. Translation: CASSLTAGLNYGYTF.

This chain uses TRBV30 with TRBJ1-1; D is possibly TRBD1 (5 bases). Germline CDR1 GTSNPN, CDR2 SVGIG (reference sequence). This CDR3 spans 14 amino acids. Trimming removed 4 bases at V and 0 bases at J, with 12 bases between. The CDR3 DNA reads as TGTGCCTGGATGGGGGGGTCCCTGAACACTGAAGCTTTCTTT. Amino acids: CAWMGGSLNTEAFF.

The chain uses TRBV3-1 (or the pseudogene TRBV3-2) and TRBJ2-2; D call uncertain. This CDR3 region has 12 residues. The V gene lost 6 bases and the J gene lost 2 bases, with 4 bases spanning the gap. Germline CDR1 is LGHDT and CDR2 is YNNKEL (reference sequence). CDR3 protein: CASRPNTGELFF. The CDR3 DNA reads as TGTGCCAGCAGACCTAACACCGGGGAGCTGTTTTTT.